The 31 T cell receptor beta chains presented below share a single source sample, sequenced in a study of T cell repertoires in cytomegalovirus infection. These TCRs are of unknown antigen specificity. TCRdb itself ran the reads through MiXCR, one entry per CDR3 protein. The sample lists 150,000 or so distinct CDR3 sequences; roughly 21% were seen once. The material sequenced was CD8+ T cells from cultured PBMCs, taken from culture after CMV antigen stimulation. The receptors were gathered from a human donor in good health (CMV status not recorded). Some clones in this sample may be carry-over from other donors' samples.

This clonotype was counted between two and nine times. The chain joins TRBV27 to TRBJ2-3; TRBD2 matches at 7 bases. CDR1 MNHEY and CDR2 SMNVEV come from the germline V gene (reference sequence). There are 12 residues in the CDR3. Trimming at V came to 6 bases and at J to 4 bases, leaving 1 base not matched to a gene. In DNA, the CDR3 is TGTGCCAGCAGGGCGGGAGCAGATACGCAGTATTTT. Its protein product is CASRAGADTQYF.

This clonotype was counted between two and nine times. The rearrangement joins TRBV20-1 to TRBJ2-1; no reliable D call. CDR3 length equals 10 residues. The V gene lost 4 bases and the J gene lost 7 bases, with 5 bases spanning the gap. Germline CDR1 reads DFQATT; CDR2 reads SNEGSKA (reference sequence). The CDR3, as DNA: TGCAGTGCTATGGAGAATGAGCAGTTCTTC. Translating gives CSAMENEQFF.

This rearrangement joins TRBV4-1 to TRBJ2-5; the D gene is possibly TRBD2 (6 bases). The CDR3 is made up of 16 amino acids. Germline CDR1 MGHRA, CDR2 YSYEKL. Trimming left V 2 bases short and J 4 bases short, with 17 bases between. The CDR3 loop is CASSQPGDWERETQYF. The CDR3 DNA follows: TGCGCCAGCAGCCAACCCGGGGACTGGGAAAGAGAGACCCAGTACTTC.

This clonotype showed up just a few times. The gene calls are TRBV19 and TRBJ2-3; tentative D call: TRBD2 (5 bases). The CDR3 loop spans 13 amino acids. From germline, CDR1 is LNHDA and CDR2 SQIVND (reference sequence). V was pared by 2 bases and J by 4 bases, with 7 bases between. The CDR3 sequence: CASSILEADTQYF. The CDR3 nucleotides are TGTGCCAGTAGTATACTGGAGGCAGATACGCAGTATTTT.

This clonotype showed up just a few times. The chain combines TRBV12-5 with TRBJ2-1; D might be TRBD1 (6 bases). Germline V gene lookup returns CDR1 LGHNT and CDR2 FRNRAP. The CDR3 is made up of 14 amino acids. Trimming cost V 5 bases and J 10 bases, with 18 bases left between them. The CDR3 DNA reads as TGTGCTAGTGGTCCGGGAACAGGGACACGGGAGCAGTTCTTC. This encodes CASGPGTGTREQFF. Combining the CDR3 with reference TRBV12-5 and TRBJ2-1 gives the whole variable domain DARVTQTPRHKVTEMGQEVTMRCQPILGHNTVFWYRQTMMQGLELLAYFRNRAPLDDSGMPKDRFSAEMPDATLATLKIQPSEPRDSAVYFCASGPGTGTREQFFGPGTRLTVL.

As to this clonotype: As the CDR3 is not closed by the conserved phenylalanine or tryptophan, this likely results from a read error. CDR3 sequence reads: CASSLLDSYEQYL. CDR3 DNA: TGTGCCAGCAGCTTATTGGATTCCTACGAGCAGTACTTA. This rearrangement joins TRBV7-2 to TRBJ2-7; D unclear. Per the germline V gene, CDR1 is SGHTA and CDR2 is FQGNSA. Trimming stripped 2 bases from V and 1 base from J, with 6 bases between. The CDR3 is 13 amino acids.

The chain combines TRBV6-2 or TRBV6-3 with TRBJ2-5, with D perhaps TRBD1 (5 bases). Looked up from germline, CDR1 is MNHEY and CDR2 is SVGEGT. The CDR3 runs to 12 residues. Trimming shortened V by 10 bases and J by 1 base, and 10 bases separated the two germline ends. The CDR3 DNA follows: TGTGCCATAGGGGCCTTCCAAGAGACCCAGTACTTC. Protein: CAIGAFQETQYF.

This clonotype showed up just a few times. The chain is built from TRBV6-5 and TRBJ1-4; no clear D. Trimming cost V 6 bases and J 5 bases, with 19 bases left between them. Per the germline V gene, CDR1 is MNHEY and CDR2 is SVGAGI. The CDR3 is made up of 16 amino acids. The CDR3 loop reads CASRRVGGPGNEKLFF. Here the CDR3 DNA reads TGTGCCAGCAGGAGAGTGGGAGGGCCCGGGAATGAAAAACTGTTTTTT.

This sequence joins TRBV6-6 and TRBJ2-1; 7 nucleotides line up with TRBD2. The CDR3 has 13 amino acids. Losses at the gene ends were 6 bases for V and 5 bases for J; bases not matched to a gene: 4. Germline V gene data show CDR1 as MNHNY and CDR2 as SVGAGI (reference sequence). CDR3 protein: CASSQGLNNEQFF. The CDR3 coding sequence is TGTGCCAGCAGCCAGGGACTAAACAATGAGCAGTTCTTC.

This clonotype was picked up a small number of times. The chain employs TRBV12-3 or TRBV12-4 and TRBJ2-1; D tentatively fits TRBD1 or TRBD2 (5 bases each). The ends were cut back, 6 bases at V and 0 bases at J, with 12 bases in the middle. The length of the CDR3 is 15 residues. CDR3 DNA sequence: TGTGCCAGCAGGGGACCCCGGAGCTCCTACAATGAGCAGTTCTTC. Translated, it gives CASRGPRSSYNEQFF.

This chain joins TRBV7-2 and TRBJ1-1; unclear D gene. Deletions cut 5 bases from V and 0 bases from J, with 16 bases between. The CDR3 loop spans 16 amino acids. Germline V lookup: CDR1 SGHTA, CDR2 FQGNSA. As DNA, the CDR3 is TGTGCCAGCAGCCCCGGAATCGGACCGTTGAACACTGAAGCTTTCTTT. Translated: CASSPGIGPLNTEAFF.

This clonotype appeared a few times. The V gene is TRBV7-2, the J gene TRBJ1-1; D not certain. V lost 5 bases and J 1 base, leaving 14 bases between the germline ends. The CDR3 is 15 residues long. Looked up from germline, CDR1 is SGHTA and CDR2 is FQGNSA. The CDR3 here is CASSPRRIPNTEAFF. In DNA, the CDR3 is TGTGCCAGCAGCCCGAGACGGATACCGAACACTGAAGCTTTCTTT. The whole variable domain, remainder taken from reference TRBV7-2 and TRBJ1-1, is GAGVSQSPSNKVTEKGKDVELRCDPISGHTALYWYRQSLGQGLEFLIYFQGNSAPDKSGLPSDRFSAERTGGSVSTLTIQRTQQEDSAVYLCASSPRRIPNTEAFFGQGTRLTVV.

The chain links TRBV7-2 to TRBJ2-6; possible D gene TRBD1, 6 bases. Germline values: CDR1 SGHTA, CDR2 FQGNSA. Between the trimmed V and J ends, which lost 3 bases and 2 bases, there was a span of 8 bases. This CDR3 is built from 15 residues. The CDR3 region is CASSFRDTGANVLTF. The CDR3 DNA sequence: TGTGCCAGCAGCTTTCGGGACACTGGGGCCAACGTCCTGACTTTC.

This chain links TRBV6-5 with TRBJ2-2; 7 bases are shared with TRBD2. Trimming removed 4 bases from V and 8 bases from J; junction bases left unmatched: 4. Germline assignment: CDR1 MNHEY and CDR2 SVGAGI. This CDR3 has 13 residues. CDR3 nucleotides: TGTGCCAGCAGTTCCCTACTAGCGGGGGAGCTGTTTTTT. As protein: CASSSLLAGELFF.

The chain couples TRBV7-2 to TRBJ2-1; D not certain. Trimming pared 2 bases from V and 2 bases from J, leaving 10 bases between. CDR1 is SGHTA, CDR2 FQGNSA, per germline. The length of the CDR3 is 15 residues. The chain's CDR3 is CASSLSPAPYNEQFF. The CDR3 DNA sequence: TGTGCCAGCAGCTTATCCCCCGCCCCCTACAATGAGCAGTTCTTC.

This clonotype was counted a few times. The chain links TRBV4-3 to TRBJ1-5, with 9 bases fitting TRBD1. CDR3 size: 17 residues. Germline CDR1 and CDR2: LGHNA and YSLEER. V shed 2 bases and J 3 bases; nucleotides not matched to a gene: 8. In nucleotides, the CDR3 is TGCGCCAGCAGCCAAACAGGGGGCCTACAATCCAATCAGCCCCAGCATTTT. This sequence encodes CASSQTGGLQSNQPQHF.

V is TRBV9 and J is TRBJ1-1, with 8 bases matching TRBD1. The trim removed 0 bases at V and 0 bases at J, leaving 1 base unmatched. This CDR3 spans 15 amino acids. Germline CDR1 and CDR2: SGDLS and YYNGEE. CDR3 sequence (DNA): TGTGCCAGCAGCGTAGGGACAGGGATGAACACTGAAGCTTTCTTT. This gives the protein CASSVGTGMNTEAFF.

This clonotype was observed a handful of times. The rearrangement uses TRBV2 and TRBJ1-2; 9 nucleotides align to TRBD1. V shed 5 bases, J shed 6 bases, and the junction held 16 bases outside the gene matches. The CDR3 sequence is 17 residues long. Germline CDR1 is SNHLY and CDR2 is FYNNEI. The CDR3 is CASSWVPGQGGGDGYTF. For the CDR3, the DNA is TGTGCCAGCAGTTGGGTTCCGGGACAGGGAGGGGGTGATGGCTACACCTTC.

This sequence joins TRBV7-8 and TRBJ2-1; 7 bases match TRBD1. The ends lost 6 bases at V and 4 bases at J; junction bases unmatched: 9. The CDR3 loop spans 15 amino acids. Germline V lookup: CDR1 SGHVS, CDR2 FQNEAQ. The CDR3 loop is CASRQPGGNYNEQFF. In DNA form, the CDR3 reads TGTGCCAGCAGGCAGCCAGGGGGAAATTACAATGAGCAGTTCTTC.

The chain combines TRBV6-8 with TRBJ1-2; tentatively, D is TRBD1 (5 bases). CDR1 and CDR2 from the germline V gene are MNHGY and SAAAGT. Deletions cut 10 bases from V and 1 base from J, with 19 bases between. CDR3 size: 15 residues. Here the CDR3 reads CATRVRQLHNYGYTF. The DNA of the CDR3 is TGTGCCACACGAGTGAGACAGCTACATAACTATGGCTACACCTTC.

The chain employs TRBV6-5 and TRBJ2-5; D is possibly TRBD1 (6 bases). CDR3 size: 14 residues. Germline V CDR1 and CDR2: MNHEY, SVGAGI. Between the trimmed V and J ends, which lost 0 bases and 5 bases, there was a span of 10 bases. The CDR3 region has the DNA TGTGCCAGCAGTTACTCTGGGGGCGATGAGACCCAGTACTTC. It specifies CASSYSGGDETQYF.

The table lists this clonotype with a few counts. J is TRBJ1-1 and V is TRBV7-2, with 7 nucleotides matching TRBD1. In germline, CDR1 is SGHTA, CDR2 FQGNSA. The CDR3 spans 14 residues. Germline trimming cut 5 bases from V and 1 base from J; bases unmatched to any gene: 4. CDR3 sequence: CASSTRGPNTEAFF. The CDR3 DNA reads TGTGCCAGCAGCACAAGGGGGCCGAACACTGAAGCTTTCTTT.

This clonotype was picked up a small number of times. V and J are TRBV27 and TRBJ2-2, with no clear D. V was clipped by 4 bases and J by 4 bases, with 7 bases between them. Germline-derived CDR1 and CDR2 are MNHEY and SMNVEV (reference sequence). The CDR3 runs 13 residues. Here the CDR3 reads CASSWQLTGELFF. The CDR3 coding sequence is TGTGCCAGCAGTTGGCAGCTCACCGGGGAGCTGTTTTTT.

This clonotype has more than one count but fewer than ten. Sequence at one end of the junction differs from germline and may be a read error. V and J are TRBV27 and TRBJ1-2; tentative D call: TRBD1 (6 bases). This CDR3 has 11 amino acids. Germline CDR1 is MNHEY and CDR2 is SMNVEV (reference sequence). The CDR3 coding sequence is TGTGCCAGCGGGGCAGGGGTAGGTTCCGACTTC. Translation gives CASGAGVGSDF.

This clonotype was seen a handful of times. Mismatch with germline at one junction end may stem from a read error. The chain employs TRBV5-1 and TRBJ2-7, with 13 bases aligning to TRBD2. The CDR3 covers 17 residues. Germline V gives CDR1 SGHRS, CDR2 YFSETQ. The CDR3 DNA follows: TGCGCCAGCAGCCTTGCGGGGCCCGCGACTAGCGGGGGGTCGGGGCACTTC. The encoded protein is CASSLAGPATSGGSGHF. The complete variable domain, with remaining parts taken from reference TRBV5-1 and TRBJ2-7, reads KAGVTQTPRYLIKTRGQQVTLSCSPISGHRSVSWYQQTPGQGLQFLFEYFSETQRNKGNFPGRFSGRQFSNSRSEMNVSTLELGDSALYLCASSLAGPATSGGSGHFGPGTRLTVT.

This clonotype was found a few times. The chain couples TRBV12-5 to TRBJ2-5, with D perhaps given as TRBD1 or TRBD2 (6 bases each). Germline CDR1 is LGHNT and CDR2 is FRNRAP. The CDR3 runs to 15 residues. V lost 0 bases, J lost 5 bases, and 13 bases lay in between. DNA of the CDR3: TGTGCTAGTGGTTTGGTTGCGACAGGAGGGGAGACCCAGTACTTC. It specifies CASGLVATGGETQYF.

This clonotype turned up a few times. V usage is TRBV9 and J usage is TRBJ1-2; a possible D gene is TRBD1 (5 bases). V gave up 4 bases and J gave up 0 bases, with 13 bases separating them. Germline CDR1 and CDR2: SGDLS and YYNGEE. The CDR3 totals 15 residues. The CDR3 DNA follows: TGTGCCAGCAGCTCACCGAAGGGACCTAACTATGGCTACACCTTC. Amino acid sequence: CASSSPKGPNYGYTF.

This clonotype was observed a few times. Written as DNA, the CDR3 is TGTGCCAGCAGTTACCCCCAAGGAAGCGGGGATATGAACGAGCAGTACTTC. Its translation: CASSYPQGSGDMNEQYF. This chain links TRBV6-5 with TRBJ2-7, with TRBD2 matching 7 bases. The CDR3 covers 17 residues. The J segment lost 5 bases and the V segment lost 2 bases, leaving 15 bases of the junction unmatched. The germline V gene encodes CDR1 MNHEY and CDR2 SVGAGI.

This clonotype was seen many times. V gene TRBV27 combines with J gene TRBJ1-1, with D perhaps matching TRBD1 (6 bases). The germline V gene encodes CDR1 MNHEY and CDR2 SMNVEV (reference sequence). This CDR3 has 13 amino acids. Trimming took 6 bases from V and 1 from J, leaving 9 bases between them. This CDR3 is CASRQGENTEAFF. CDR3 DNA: TGTGCCAGCAGACAGGGAGAGAACACTGAAGCTTTCTTT.

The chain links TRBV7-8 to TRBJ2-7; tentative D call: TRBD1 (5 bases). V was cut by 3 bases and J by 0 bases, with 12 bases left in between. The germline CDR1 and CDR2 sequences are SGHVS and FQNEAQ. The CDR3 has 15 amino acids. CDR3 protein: CASSFRQGISYEQYF. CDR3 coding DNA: TGTGCCAGCAGCTTCCGGCAGGGAATCTCCTACGAGCAGTACTTC.

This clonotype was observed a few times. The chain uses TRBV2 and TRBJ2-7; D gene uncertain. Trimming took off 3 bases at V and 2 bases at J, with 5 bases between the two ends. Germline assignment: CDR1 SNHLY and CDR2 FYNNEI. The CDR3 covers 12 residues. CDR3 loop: CASSDRPYEQYF. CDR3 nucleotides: TGTGCCAGCAGTGATCGGCCCTACGAGCAGTACTTC.